The 12 T cell receptor beta chains below were found in one sample sequenced in a study of blood T cell repertoires in COVID-19. Clones were sequenced by immunoSEQ multiplex PCR, and TCRdb holds only the in-frame ones, with some missing. The repertoire holds about 180,000 clones, with about 90% as singletons. Specimen: PBMCs or T cells enriched from blood (not recorded which). Source of these receptors: a woman in her forties or fifties who had recovered from COVID-19.

The chain joins TRBV4-3 to TRBJ1-2; unclear D gene. CDR1 and CDR2 (germline): LGHNA, YSLEER. V lost 0 bases and J 6 bases, leaving 8 bases between the germline ends. CDR3 length equals 13 residues. The CDR3 here is CASSQDGGDGYTF. The CDR3 DNA reads as TGCGCCAGCAGCCAAGATGGAGGCGATGGCTACACCTTC.

This chain links TRBV29-1 with TRBJ2-1; 11 bases match TRBD2. The CDR3 covers 13 residues. V lost 7 bases, J lost 6 bases, and 5 bases stayed unmatched. Per the germline V gene, CDR1 is SQVTM and CDR2 is ANQGSEA. The CDR3 loop reads CSAVAGGSNEQFF. CDR3 in DNA: TGCAGCGCCGTAGCGGGAGGGTCCAATGAGCAGTTCTTC.

This chain links TRBV27 with TRBJ2-3; 12 nucleotides align to TRBD1. Germline CDR1 MNHEY, CDR2 SMNVEV (reference sequence). After removal of 4 bases from V and 5 bases from J, the junction contained 7 bases not matched to a gene. CDR3 length: 16 amino acids. CDR3: CASSSPGQGAGDTQYF. The CDR3 region has the DNA TGTGCCAGCAGTTCCCCGGGACAGGGGGCAGGAGATACGCAGTATTTT.

The rearrangement joins TRBV11-2 to TRBJ2-3, with D tentatively TRBD1 (5 bases). The CDR3 extends over 15 amino acids. Deletions cut 0 bases from V and 1 base from J, with 8 bases between. Germline lookup yields CDR1 SGHAT and CDR2 FQNNGV. In DNA, the CDR3 is TGTGCCAGCAGCTTAGATGGGGCAGGCACAGATACGCAGTATTTT. Protein sequence: CASSLDGAGTDTQYF.

The CDR3 DNA reads as TGTGCCAGCATTCTCCCGGGGAGGGAGCAGTACTTC. Translation: CASILPGREQYF. The chain employs TRBV21-1 and TRBJ2-7; the D call TRBD2 from the table was never checked on the DNA. TRBV21-1 is labeled a pseudogene. This CDR3 is built from 12 residues.

This rearrangement joins TRBV11-2 to TRBJ2-1, with 7 bases matching TRBD2. The CDR3 is made up of 14 amino acids. Looked up from germline, CDR1 is SGHAT and CDR2 is FQNNGV. Trimming cost V 2 bases and J 7 bases; bases outside gene matches: 5. The CDR3 sequence: CASSLLLARNEQFF. As DNA, the CDR3 is TGTGCCAGCAGCTTATTACTAGCGAGAAATGAGCAGTTCTTC.

This clone has a handful of counts. V usage is TRBV30 and J usage is TRBJ2-7; 8 positions match TRBD2. This CDR3 has 14 residues. The germline V gene has CDR1 GTSNPN and CDR2 SVGIG (reference sequence). The junction had 7 bases not matched to a gene; V was cut back by 0 bases and J by 6 bases. The CDR3 loop is CAWSVGAGVSEQYF. CDR3 nucleotides: TGTGCCTGGAGTGTAGGAGCGGGAGTCTCCGAGCAGTACTTC.

This chain connects TRBV19 to TRBJ2-7, with 7 nucleotides matching TRBD1. J gave up 8 bases and V 4 bases, and 2 bases lay outside the gene matches. The CDR3 spans 11 residues. From germline, CDR1 is LNHDA and CDR2 SQIVND (reference sequence). The CDR3 loop reads CASSTGGKQYF. The CDR3 nucleotides read TGTGCCAGTAGTACAGGGGGAAAGCAGTACTTC.

The chain recombines TRBV19 with TRBJ2-3; 8 bases align to TRBD1. Per germline, CDR1 LNHDA and CDR2 SQIVND (reference sequence). This CDR3 has 15 residues. V was clipped by 6 bases and J by 3 bases; unmatched bases: 8. The CDR3 region is CASSPGGTVTDTQYF. CDR3 DNA sequence: TGTGCCAGTAGCCCAGGGGGCACAGTAACAGATACGCAGTATTTT.

This chain connects TRBV2 to TRBJ2-2, with TRBD2 identical over 13 bases. CDR1 SNHLY and CDR2 FYNNEI come from the germline V gene. The CDR3 totals 16 residues. V lost 4 bases, J lost 4 bases, and 3 bases stayed unmatched. In nucleotides, the CDR3 is TGTGCCAGCAGTGGACTAGCGGGAGGTTCCACCGGGGAGCTGTTTTTT. Protein product: CASSGLAGGSTGELFF.

The genes are TRBV5-6 and TRBJ1-2; TRBD1 agrees at 8 bases. The CDR3 is made up of 14 amino acids. From germline, CDR1 is SGHDT and CDR2 YYEEEE. V was pared by 1 base and J by 2 bases, with 1 base of the junction left unmatched. Here the CDR3 reads CASSLNRGNYGYTF. CDR3 in DNA: TGTGCCAGCAGCTTGAACAGGGGGAACTATGGCTACACCTTC. Looking up the rest from reference TRBV5-6 and TRBJ1-2 gives the full variable domain: DAGVTQSPTHLIKTRGQQVTLRCSPKSGHDTVSWYQQALGQGPQFIFQYYEEEERQRGNFPDRFSGHQFPNYSSELNVNALLLGDSALYLCASSLNRGNYGYTFGSGTRLTVV.

The chain employs TRBV28 and TRBJ1-4, with 10 bases lining up with TRBD1. V was clipped by 6 bases and J by 0 bases; unmatched bases: 16. CDR3 length: 20 amino acids. CDR1 and CDR2 from the germline V gene are MDHEN and SYDVKM. CDR3 nucleotide sequence: TGTGCCAGCAGAACCACTCCGGGACAGGGGATAATTGCAACTAATGAAAAACTGTTTTTT. Amino acid sequence: CASRTTPGQGIIATNEKLFF.